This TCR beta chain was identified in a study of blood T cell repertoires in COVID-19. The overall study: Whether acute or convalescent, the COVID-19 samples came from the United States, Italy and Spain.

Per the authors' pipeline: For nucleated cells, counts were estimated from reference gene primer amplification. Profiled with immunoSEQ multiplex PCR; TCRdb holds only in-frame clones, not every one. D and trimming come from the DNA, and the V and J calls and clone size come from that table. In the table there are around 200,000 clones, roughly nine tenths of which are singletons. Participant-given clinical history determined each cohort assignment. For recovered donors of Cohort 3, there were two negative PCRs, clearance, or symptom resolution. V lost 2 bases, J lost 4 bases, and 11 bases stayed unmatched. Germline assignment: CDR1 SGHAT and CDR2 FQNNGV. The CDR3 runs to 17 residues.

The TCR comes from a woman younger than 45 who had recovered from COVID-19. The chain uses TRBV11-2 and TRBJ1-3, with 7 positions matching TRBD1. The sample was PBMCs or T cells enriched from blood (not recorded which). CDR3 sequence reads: CASSLSLTGARGNTIYF. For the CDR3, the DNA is TGTGCCAGCAGCTTAAGTCTTACAGGGGCGAGAGGAAACACCATATATTTT. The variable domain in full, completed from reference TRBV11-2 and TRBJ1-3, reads EAGVAQSPRYKIIEKRQSVAFWCNPISGHATLYWYQQILGQGPKLLIQFQNNGVVDDSQLPKDRFSAERLKGVDSTLKIQPAKLEDSAVYLCASSLSLTGARGNTIYFGEGSWLTVV.